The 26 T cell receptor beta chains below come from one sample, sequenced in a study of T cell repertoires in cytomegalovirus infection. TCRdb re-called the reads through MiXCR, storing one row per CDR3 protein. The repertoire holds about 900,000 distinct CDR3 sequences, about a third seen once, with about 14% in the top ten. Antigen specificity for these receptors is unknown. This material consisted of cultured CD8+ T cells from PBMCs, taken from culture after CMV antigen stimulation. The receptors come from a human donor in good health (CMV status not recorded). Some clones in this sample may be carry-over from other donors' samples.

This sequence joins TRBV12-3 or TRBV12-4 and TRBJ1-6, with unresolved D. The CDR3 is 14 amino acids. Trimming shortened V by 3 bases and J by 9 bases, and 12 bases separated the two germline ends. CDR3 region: CASSFSGDRSPLHF. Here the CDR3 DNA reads TGTGCCAGCAGTTTTAGCGGGGATCGTTCACCCCTCCACTTT.

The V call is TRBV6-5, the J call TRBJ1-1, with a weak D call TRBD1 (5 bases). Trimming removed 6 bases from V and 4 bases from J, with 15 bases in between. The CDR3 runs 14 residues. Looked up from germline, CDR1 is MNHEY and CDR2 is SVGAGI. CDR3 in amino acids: CASSVQGTSTEAFF. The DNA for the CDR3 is TGTGCCAGCAGCGTTCAGGGAACGAGCACTGAAGCTTTCTTT.

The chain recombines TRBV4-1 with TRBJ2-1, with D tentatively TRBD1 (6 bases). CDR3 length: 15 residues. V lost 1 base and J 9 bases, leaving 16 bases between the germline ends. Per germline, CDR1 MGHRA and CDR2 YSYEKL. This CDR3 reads CASSQGTVISFEQFF. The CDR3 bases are TGCGCCAGCAGCCAAGGGACAGTAATAAGTTTTGAGCAGTTCTTC.

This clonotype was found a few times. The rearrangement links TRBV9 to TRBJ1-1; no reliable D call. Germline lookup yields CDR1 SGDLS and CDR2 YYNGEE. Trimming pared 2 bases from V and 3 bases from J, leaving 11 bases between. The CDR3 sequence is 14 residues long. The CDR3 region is CASSVGQSYTEAFF. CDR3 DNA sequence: TGTGCCAGCAGCGTCGGGCAGTCCTACACTGAAGCTTTCTTT.

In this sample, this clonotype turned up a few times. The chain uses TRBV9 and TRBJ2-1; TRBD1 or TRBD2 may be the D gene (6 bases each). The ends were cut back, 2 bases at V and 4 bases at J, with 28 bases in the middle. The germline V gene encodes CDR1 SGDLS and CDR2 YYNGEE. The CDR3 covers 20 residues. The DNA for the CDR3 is TGTGCCAGCAGCGTGAAATTTTCGGGGGCTCTCGAGACGCTGTACAATGAGCAGTTCTTC. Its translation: CASSVKFSGALETLYNEQFF.

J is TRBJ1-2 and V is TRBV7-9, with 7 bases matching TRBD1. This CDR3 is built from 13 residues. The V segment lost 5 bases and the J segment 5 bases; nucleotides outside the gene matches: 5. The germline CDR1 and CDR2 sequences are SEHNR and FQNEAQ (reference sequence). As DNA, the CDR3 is TGTGCCAGCAGCCAGCGCAGGGGGTATGGCTACACCTTC. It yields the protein CASSQRRGYGYTF.

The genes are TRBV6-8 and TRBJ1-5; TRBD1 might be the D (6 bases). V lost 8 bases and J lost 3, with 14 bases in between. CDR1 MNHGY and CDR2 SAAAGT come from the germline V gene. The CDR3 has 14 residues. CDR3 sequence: CASLGGGNNQPQHF. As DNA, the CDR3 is TGTGCCAGCCTTGGAGGGGGGAACAATCAGCCCCAGCATTTT.

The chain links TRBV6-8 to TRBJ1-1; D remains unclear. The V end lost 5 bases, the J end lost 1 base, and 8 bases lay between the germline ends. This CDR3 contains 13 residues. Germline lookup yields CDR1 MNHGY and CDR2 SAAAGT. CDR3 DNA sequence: TGTGCCAGCAGTCAGATCTGGAACACTGAAGCTTTCTTT. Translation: CASSQIWNTEAFF.

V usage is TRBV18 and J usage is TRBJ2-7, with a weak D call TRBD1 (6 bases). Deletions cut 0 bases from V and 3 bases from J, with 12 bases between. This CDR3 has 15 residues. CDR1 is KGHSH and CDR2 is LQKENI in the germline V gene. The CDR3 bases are TGTGCCAGCTCACCACCGTCGGGACAAGTCTACGAGCAGTACGTC. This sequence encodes CASSPPSGQVYEQYV.

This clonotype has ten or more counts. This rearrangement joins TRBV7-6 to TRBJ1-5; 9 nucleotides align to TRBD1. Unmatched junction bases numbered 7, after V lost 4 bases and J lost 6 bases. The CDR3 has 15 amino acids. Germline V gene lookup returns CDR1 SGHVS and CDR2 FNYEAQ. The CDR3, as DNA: TGTGCCAGCAGCTCCGGGACAGGGTCGGGTCAGCCCCAGCATTTT. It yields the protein CASSSGTGSGQPQHF.

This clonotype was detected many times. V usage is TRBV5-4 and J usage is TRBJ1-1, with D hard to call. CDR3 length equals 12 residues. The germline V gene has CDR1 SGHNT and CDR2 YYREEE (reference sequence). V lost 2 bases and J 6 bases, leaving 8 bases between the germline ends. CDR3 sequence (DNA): TGTGCCAGCAGCTTCGGTGTCGCTGAAGCTTTCTTT. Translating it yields CASSFGVAEAFF.

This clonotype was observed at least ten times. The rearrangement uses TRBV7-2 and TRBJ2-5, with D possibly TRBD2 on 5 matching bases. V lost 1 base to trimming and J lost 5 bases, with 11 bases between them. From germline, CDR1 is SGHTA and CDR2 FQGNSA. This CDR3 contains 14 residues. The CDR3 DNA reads TGTGCCAGCAGCTTAGTTGAGGGTCGGGAGACCCAGTACTTC. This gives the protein CASSLVEGRETQYF.

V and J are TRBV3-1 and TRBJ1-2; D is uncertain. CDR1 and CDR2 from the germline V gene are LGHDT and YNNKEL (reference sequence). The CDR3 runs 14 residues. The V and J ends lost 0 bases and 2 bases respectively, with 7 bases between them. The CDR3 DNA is TGTGCCAGCAGCCAAGATGAGGCGAACTATGGCTACACCTTC. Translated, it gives CASSQDEANYGYTF.

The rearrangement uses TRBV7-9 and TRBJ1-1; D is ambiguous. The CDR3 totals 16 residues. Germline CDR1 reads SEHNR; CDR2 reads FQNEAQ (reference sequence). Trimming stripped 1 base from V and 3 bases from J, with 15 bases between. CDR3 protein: CASSLGVELIDTEAFF. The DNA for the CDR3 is TGTGCCAGCAGCTTAGGTGTTGAACTGATAGACACTGAAGCTTTCTTT. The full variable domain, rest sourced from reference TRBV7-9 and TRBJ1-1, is DTGVSQNPRHKITKRGQNVTFRCDPISEHNRLYWYRQTLGQGPEFLTYFQNEAQLEKSRLLSDRFSAERPKGSFSTLEIQRTEQGDSAMYLCASSLGVELIDTEAFFGQGTRLTVV.

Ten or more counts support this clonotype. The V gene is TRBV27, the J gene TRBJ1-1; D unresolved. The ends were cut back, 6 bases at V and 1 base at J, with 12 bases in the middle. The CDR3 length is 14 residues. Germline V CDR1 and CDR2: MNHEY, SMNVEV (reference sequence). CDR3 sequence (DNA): TGTGCCAGCAGCCCCGGAACGGAGAACACTGAAGCTTTCTTT. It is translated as CASSPGTENTEAFF.

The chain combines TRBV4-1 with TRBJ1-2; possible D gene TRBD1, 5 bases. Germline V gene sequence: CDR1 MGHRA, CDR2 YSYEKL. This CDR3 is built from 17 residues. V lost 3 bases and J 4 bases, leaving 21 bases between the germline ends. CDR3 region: CASSHPSDRLGVYGYTF. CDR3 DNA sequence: TGCGCCAGCAGCCATCCTTCCGACAGATTAGGAGTCTATGGCTACACCTTC.

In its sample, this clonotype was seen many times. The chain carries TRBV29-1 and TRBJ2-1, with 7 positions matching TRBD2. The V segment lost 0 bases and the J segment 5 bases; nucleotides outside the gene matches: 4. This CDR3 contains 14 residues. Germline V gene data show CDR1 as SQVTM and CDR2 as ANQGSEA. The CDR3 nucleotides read TGCAGCGTTGAAGATCTAGCGGAGAACAATGAGCAGTTCTTC. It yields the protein CSVEDLAENNEQFF.

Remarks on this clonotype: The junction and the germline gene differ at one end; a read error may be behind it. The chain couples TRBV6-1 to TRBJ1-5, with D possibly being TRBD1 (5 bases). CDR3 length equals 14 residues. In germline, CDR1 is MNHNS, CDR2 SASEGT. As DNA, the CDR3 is TGTGCCAACAGTCCGGGACTCAACCATCAGCCCCAGCATTTT. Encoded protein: CANSPGLNHQPQHF.

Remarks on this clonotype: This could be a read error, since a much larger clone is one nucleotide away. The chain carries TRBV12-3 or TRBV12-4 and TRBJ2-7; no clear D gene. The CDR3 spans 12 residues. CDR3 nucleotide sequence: TGTGTCAGCAGTTCAGGACGCATGGAGCAGTACTTC. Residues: CVSSSGRMEQYF.

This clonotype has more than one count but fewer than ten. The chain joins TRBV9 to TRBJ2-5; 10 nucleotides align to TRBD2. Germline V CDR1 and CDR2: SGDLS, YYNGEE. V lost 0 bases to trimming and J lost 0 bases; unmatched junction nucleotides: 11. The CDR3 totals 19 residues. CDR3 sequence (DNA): TGTGCCAGCAGCGTAGCTGAGGCTAGCGGGGGAGATTACCAAGAGACCCAGTACTTC. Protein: CASSVAEASGGDYQETQYF.

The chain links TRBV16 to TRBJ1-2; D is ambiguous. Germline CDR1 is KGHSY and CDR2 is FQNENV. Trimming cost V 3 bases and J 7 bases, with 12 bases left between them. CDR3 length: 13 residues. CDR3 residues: CASSQRLTFGYTF. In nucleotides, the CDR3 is TGTGCCAGCAGCCAGCGGCTAACCTTTGGCTACACCTTC. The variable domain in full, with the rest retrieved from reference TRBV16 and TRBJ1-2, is GEEVAQTPKHLVRGEGQKAKLYCAPIKGHSYVFWYQQVLKNEFKFLISFQNENVFDETGMPKERFSAKCLPNSPCSLEIQATKLEDSAVYFCASSQRLTFGYTFGSGTRLTVV.

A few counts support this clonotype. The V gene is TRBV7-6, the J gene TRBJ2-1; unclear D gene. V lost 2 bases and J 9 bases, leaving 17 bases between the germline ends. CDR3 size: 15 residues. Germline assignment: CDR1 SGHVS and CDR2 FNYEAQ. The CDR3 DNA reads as TGTGCCAGCAGCTTATCCCCTCCTCCCTCGGGTGAGCAGTTCTTC. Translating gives CASSLSPPPSGEQFF.

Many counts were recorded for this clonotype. In nucleotides, the CDR3 is TGTGCCAGCAGCTCAGGACAGTGGAACACTGAAGCTTTCTTT. Protein: CASSSGQWNTEAFF. V and J are TRBV7-6 and TRBJ1-1, with a tentative D call TRBD1 (6 bases). Germline lookup yields CDR1 SGHVS and CDR2 FNYEAQ. The ends were cut back, 4 bases at V and 1 base at J, with 10 bases in the middle. CDR3 length: 14 residues.

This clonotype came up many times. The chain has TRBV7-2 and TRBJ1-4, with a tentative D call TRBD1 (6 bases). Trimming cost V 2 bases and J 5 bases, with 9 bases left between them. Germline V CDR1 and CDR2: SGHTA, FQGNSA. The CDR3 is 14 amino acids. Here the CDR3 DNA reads TGTGCCAGCAGCTTATGGGGGCGAAATGAAAAACTGTTTTTT. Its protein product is CASSLWGRNEKLFF.

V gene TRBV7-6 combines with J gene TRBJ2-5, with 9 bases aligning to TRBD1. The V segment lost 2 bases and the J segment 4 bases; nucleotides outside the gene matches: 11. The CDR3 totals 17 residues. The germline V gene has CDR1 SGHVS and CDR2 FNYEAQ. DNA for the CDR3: TGTGCCAGCAGCTTAAACCTTCCGAGACAGGGGGGAGAGACCCAGTACTTC. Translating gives CASSLNLPRQGGETQYF. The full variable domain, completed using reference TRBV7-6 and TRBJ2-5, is GAGVSQSPRYKVTKRGQDVALRCDPISGHVSLYWYRQALGQGPEFLTYFNYEAQQDKSGLPNDRFSAERPEGSISTLTIQRTEQRDSAMYRCASSLNLPRQGGETQYFGPGTRLLVL.

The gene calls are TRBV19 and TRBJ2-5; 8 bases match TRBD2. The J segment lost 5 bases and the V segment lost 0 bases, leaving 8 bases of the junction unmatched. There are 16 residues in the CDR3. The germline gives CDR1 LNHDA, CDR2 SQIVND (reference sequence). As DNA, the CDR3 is TGTGCCAGTAGTATAGATCGCGGCGGGGGGAAGGAGACCCAGTACTTC. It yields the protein CASSIDRGGGKETQYF.